One sample yielded the 14 T cell receptor beta chains listed below, sequenced in a study of siplizumab effects on memory and regulatory T cells. The repertoire was sequenced with immunoSEQ multiplex PCR; TCRdb's copy has only in-frame clones and lacks some. The table includes under 110,000 clones, 80% to 95% detected once. Input material: non-Treg CD4+ T cells sorted from blood. The receptors here all came from a human donor in good health.

On this clone itself: The sample has other DNA sequences that encode this CDR3 too. This sequence joins TRBV2 and TRBJ2-2; 7 nucleotides match TRBD1. Trimming cost V 8 bases and J 4 bases; bases outside gene matches: 10. CDR1 SNHLY and CDR2 FYNNEI come from the germline V gene. The CDR3 sequence is 15 residues long. The CDR3 here is CASQRGRGGTGELFF. The DNA for the CDR3 is TGTGCCAGCCAAAGGGGGCGAGGGGGCACCGGGGAGCTGTTTTTT.

This sequence joins TRBV6-1 and TRBJ2-7; weak D call: TRBD2 (6 bases). Germline V gives CDR1 MNHNS, CDR2 SASEGT. The CDR3 spans 13 residues. Trimming took off 7 bases at V and 1 base at J, with 11 bases between the two ends. CDR3 bases: TGTGCCAGCATTAGACGGGAGTCCTACGAGCAGTACTTC. This encodes CASIRRESYEQYF.

This chain uses TRBV6-5 with TRBJ2-7; TRBD2 might be the D (6 bases). The CDR3 sequence is 13 residues long. The V gene's germline CDR1 is MNHEY and CDR2 SVGAGI. V was clipped by 6 bases and J by 4 bases, with 13 bases between them. The CDR3 protein is CASSRGIIYEQYF. As DNA, the CDR3 is TGTGCCAGCAGCCGGGGGATTATTTACGAGCAGTACTTC.

This clone was seen once. The rearrangement joins TRBV28 to TRBJ1-5; D gene ambiguous. Germline V lookup: CDR1 MDHEN, CDR2 SYDVKM. The CDR3 has 15 residues. The V end was cut by 6 bases, the J end by 3 bases, with 15 bases between. The CDR3 coding sequence is TGTGCCAGCAGGGAACGAGGACGGCTCAATCAGCCCCAGCATTTT. Protein: CASRERGRLNQPQHF.

This chain joins TRBV18 and TRBJ2-2; D gene ambiguous. The V gene lost 3 bases and the J gene lost 1 base, with 12 bases spanning the gap. Germline CDR1 is KGHSH and CDR2 is LQKENI. The CDR3 runs 16 residues. CDR3 nucleotides: TGTGCCAGCTCACCTTCTTCCAAGGGGAACACCGGGGAGCTGTTTTTT. Protein product: CASSPSSKGNTGELFF.

The chain couples TRBV19 to TRBJ1-4; 10 positions agree with TRBD1. The J segment lost 8 bases and the V segment lost 2 bases, leaving 5 bases of the junction unmatched. This CDR3 has 15 residues. Germline V gene sequence: CDR1 LNHDA, CDR2 SQIVND (reference sequence). CDR3 loop: CASSIQGTGVEKLFF. The DNA of the CDR3 is TGTGCCAGTAGTATACAAGGGACAGGGGTGGAAAAACTGTTTTTT.

The chain couples TRBV19 to TRBJ1-3; tentatively, D is TRBD1 (6 bases). Trimming pared 4 bases from V and 7 bases from J, leaving 17 bases between. The length of the CDR3 is 15 residues. Germline CDR1 is LNHDA and CDR2 is SQIVND (reference sequence). CDR3 coding DNA: TGTGCCAGTAGTACGACTTGGACTACAGGGAACACCATATATTTT. Protein product: CASSTTWTTGNTIYF.

This clone showed up just once. V gene TRBV7-9 combines with J gene TRBJ2-7, with D perhaps matching TRBD1 (6 bases). The length of the CDR3 is 16 residues. The germline gives CDR1 SEHNR, CDR2 FQNEAQ (reference sequence). V was clipped by 4 bases and J by 2 bases, with 18 bases between them. CDR3 sequence: CASSSLQGPAPYEQYF. CDR3 nucleotide sequence: TGTGCCAGCAGCTCCCTACAGGGACCAGCGCCCTACGAGCAGTACTTC.

The CDR3 DNA reads as TGTGCCTGGAGCGCTCTACCCGGCACTGAAGCTTTCTTT. Translating gives CAWSALPGTEAFF. The chain recombines TRBV30 with TRBJ1-1; D uncertain. This CDR3 contains 13 residues. With 3 bases removed from V and 4 bases from J, the gap between germline ends came to 12 bases. Germline V gene sequence: CDR1 GTSNPN, CDR2 SVGIG (reference sequence).

This rearrangement joins TRBV19 to TRBJ2-3; D is perhaps TRBD1 (7 bases). The CDR3 contains 13 residues. Germline V gives CDR1 LNHDA, CDR2 SQIVND (reference sequence). Trimming pared 5 bases from V and 5 bases from J, leaving 11 bases between. CDR3 DNA sequence: TGTGCCAGTAGTTCCAGGGGGGAAGATACGCAGTATTTT. This encodes CASSSRGEDTQYF. The complete variable domain, with remaining parts taken from reference TRBV19 and TRBJ2-3, reads DGGITQSPKYLFRKEGQNVTLSCEQNLNHDAMYWYRQDPGQGLRLIYYSQIVNDFQKGDIAEGYSVSREKKESFPLTVTSAQKNPTAFYLCASSSRGEDTQYFGPGTRLTVL.

This clone has only one observation. This chain links TRBV6-5 with TRBJ2-7; 8 bases map to TRBD2. CDR1 and CDR2 from the germline V gene are MNHEY and SVGAGI. V lost 8 bases and J lost 6; bases outside the gene matches: 6. The CDR3 has 12 residues. CDR3 DNA sequence: TGTGCCAGCTCGGGAGGGCTTCCCGAGCAGTACTTC. Protein sequence: CASSGGLPEQYF.

This clone was detected only once. CDR3 nucleotide sequence: TGTGCCAGCTCACCGACGGACAACTATGGCTACACCTTC. It encodes CASSPTDNYGYTF. J is TRBJ1-2 and V is TRBV18; D is unclear. Trimming stripped 3 bases from V and 2 bases from J, with 7 bases between. Germline V gives CDR1 KGHSH, CDR2 LQKENI. This CDR3 is built from 13 residues. The variable domain in full, completed from reference TRBV18 and TRBJ1-2, reads NAGVMQNPRHLVRRRGQEARLRCSPMKGHSHVYWYRQLPEEGLKFMVYLQKENIIDESGMPKERFSAEFPKEGPSILRIQQVVRGDSAAYFCASSPTDNYGYTFGSGTRLTVV.

This clone has just one count. This rearrangement joins TRBV14 to TRBJ1-3; D gene uncertain. V was clipped by 0 bases and J by 0 bases, with 12 bases between them. Looked up from germline, CDR1 is SGHDN and CDR2 is FVKESK. CDR3 size: 17 residues. The CDR3 loop reads CASSQERDINSGNTIYF. CDR3 nucleotide sequence: TGTGCCAGCAGCCAAGAACGAGACATCAACTCTGGAAACACCATATATTTT.

This clone was detected only once. This chain joins TRBV6-6 and TRBJ1-5, with D unclear. Germline CDR1 reads MNHNY; CDR2 reads SVGAGI (reference sequence). V lost 6 bases and J lost 1, with 4 bases in between. This CDR3 spans 12 amino acids. CDR3 in DNA: TGTGCCAGCAGATTGAGCAATCAGCCCCAGCATTTT. Translating it yields CASRLSNQPQHF.